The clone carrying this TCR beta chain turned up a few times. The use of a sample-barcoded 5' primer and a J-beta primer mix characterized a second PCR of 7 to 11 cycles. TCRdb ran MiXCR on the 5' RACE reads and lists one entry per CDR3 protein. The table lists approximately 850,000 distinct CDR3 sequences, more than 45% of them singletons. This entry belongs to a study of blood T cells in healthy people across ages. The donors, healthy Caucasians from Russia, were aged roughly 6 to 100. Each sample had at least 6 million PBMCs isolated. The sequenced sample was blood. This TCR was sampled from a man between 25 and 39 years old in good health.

DNA of the CDR3: TGTGCCAGCAGCCCACTAGCGGGGATCCAAGAGACCCAGTACTTC. Its protein product is CASSPLAGIQETQYF. This chain joins TRBV5-5 and TRBJ2-5, with 10 bases aligning to TRBD2. The length of the CDR3 is 15 residues. CDR1 is SGHKS and CDR2 is YYEKEE in the germline V gene (reference sequence). Losses at the gene ends were 4 bases for V and 1 base for J; bases not matched to a gene: 4.